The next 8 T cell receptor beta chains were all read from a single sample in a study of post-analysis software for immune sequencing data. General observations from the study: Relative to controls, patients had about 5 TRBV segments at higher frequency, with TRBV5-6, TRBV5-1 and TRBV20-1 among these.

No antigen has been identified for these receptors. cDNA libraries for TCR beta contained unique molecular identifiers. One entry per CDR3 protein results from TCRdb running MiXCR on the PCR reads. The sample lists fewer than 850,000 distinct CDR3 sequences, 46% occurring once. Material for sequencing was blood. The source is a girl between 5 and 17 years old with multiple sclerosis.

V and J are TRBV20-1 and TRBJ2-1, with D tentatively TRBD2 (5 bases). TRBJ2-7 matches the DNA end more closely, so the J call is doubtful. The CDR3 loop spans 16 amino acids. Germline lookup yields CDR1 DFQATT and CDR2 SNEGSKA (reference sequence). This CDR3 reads CSATDLALSSYNEQYF. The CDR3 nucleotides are TGCAGTGCCACGGATTTAGCGTTAAGCTCCTACAATGAGCAGTACTTC.

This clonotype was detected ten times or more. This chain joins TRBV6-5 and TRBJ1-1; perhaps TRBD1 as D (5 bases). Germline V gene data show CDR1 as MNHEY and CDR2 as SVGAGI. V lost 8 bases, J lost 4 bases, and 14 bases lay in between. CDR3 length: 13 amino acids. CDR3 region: CASSPGGGTEAFF. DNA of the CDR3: TGTGCCAGCTCCCCTGGCGGGGGCACTGAAGCTTTCTTT.

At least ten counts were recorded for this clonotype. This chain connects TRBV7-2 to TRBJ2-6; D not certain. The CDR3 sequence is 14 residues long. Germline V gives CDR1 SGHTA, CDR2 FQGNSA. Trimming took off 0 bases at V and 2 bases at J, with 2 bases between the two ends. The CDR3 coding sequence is TGTGCCAGCAGCTTAGCGACTGGGGCCAACGTCCTGACTTTC. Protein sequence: CASSLATGANVLTF.

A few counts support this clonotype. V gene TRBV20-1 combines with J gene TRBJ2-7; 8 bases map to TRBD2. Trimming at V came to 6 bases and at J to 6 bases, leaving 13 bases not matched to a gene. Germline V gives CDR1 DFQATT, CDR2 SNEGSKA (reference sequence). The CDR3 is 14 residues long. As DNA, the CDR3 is TGCAGTGCCCCCGAGCGAGCGGGAGTAGCCGAGCAGTACTTC. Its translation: CSAPERAGVAEQYF.

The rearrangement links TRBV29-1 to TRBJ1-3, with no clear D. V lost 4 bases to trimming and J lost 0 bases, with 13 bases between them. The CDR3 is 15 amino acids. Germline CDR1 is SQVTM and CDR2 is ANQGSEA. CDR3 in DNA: TGCAGCGTTGCGGAGTCCACCCTCTCTGGAAACACCATATATTTT. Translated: CSVAESTLSGNTIYF.

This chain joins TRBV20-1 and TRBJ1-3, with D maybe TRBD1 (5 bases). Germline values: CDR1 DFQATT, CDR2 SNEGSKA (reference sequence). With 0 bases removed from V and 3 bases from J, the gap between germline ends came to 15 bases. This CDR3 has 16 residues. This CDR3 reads CSARDISGLGGNTIYF. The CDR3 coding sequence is TGCAGTGCTAGAGATATTTCAGGGCTGGGTGGAAACACCATATATTTT.

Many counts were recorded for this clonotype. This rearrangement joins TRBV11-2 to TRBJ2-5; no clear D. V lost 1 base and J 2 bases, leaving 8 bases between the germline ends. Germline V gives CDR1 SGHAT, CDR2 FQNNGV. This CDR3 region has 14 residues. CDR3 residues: CASSLGTNQETQYF. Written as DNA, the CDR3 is TGTGCCAGCAGCTTAGGGACGAATCAAGAGACCCAGTACTTC.

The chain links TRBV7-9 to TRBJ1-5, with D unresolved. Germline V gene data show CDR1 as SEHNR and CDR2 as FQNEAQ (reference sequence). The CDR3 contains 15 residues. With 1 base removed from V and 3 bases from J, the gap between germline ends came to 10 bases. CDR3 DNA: TGTGCCAGCAGCTTAGGTGGCAGCCTCAATCAGCCCCAGCATTTT. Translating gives CASSLGGSLNQPQHF.